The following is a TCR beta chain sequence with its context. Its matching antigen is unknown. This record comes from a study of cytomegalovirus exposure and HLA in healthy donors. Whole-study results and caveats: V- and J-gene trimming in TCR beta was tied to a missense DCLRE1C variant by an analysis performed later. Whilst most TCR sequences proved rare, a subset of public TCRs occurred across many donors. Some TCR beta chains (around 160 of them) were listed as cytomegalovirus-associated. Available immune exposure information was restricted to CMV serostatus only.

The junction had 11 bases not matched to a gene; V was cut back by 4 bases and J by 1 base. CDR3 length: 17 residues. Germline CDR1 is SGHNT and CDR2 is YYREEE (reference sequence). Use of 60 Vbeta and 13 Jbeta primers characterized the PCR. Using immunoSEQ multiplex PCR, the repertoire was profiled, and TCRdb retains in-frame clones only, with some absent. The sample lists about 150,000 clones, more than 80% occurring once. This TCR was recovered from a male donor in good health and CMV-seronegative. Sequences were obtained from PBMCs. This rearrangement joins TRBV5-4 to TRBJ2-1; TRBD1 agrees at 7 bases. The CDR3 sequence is CASSLGTATRSYNEQFF. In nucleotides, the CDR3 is TGTGCCAGCAGCCTCGGGACAGCAACCCGGTCCTACAATGAGCAGTTCTTC.